These 5 T cell receptor beta chains share one sample of origin, sequenced in a study of identical twins. TCRdb re-derived calls from the 5' RACE reads in MiXCR, one entry per CDR3 protein. The sample shows 450,000 or so distinct CDR3 sequences, approximately 24% of them seen only once. In addition, the sample was reused for a study of T cells expressing NK-cell markers.

The sequencing input was CD4+ T cells sorted from blood. All receptors come from a woman aged 18-29 years in good health.

The chain recombines TRBV11-1 with TRBJ2-2; D unresolved. Germline loops: CDR1 SGHAT, CDR2 FQDESV (reference sequence). CDR3 length: 18 residues. V was shortened by 6 bases and J by 6 bases, with 26 bases between the two germline ends. CDR3 sequence: CASRKPKTSGRTPGELFF. As DNA, the CDR3 is TGTGCCAGCAGAAAACCCAAGACCTCTGGGCGTACCCCCGGGGAGCTGTTTTTT.

The chain carries TRBV12-3 or TRBV12-4 and TRBJ2-7, with D uncertain. The CDR3 is 13 amino acids. The V and J ends lost 3 bases and 2 bases respectively, with 8 bases between them. CDR3 loop: CASSLGYAYEQYF. In DNA form, the CDR3 reads TGTGCCAGCAGTTTGGGGTATGCCTACGAGCAGTACTTC.

The chain uses TRBV6-1 and TRBJ2-4; D possibly matches TRBD1 or TRBD2 (5 bases each). CDR1 and CDR2 (germline): MNHNS, SASEGT. The CDR3 is 12 amino acids. V lost 10 bases to trimming and J lost 7 bases, with 14 bases between them. The CDR3 loop is CATSRDLNIQYF. The CDR3 DNA reads TGTGCCACAAGCCGGGACCTGAACATTCAGTACTTC.

The DNA for the CDR3 is TGCAGCGTTGGCGGGACAGGAAAAGAGACCCAGTACTTC. It yields the protein CSVGGTGKETQYF. This chain links TRBV29-1 with TRBJ2-5, with 8 bases identical to TRBD1. CDR1 and CDR2 (germline): SQVTM, ANQGSEA. This CDR3 has 13 amino acids. V gave up 4 bases and J gave up 3 bases; unmatched junction bases: 4.

This chain uses TRBV9 with TRBJ2-1; the match to TRBD2 covers 7 bases. The junction had 6 bases not matched to a gene; V was cut back by 3 bases and J by 3 bases. The CDR3 extends over 15 amino acids. Germline V CDR1 and CDR2: SGDLS, YYNGEE. CDR3 bases: TGTGCCAGCAGCGCCAGCGGGAATAGCTACAATGAGCAGTTCTTC. Amino acids: CASSASGNSYNEQFF. Full variable domain (outside the CDR3, taken from reference TRBV9 and TRBJ2-1): DSGVTQTPKHLITATGQRVTLRCSPRSGDLSVYWYQQSLDQGLQFLIQYYNGEERAKGNILERFSAQQFPDLHSELNLSSLELGDSALYFCASSASGNSYNEQFFGPGTRLTVL.